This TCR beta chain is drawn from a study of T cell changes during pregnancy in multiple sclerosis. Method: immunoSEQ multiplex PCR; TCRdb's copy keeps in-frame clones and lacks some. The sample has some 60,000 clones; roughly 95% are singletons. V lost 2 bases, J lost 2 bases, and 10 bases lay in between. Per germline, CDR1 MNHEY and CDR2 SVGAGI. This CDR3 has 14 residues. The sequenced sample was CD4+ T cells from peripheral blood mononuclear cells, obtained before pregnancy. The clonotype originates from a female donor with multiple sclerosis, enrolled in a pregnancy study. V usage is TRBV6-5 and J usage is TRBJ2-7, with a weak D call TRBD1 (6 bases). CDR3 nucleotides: TGTGCCAGCAGTTACACGGCAGGGGCCTACGAGCAGTACTTC. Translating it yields CASSYTAGAYEQYF.